The 18 T cell receptor beta chains listed next were all sequenced from one sample in a study of identical twins. TCRdb redid the calling of the 5' RACE reads with MiXCR, one entry per CDR3 protein. The table shows hundreds of thousands of distinct CDR3 sequences, with less than 8% occurring only once. The data also belong to a second study, concerning yellow fever vaccine responses in identical twins.

Material: memory (CD45RO+) T cells sorted from blood. Every receptor here comes from a woman aged 18-29 years in good health.

This clonotype has at least ten counts. This sequence joins TRBV2 and TRBJ2-1; 9 bases align to TRBD2. Per the germline V gene, CDR1 is SNHLY and CDR2 is FYNNEI. CDR3 size: 15 residues. Trimming at V came to 4 bases and at J to 6 bases, leaving 7 bases not matched to a gene. DNA of the CDR3: TGTGCCAGCAGTGTCGGCCATAGCGGGAGCAATGAGCAGTTCTTC. This codes for CASSVGHSGSNEQFF.

This clonotype was observed a few times. The chain joins TRBV5-6 to TRBJ2-3; 12 bases are shared with TRBD1. The CDR3 extends over 17 amino acids. V trimming: 2 bases; J trimming: 3 bases; junction bases outside the gene matches: 7. CDR1 is SGHDT, CDR2 YYEEEE, per germline. The CDR3 region is CASSFSGQGARTDTQYF. CDR3 nucleotides: TGTGCCAGCAGCTTCTCGGGACAGGGGGCGAGGACAGATACGCAGTATTTT.

The V and J genes are TRBV28 and TRBJ2-7; D possibly corresponds to TRBD2 (5 bases). V lost 3 bases and J 3 bases, leaving 12 bases between the germline ends. The CDR3 totals 14 residues. Germline V gene data show CDR1 as MDHEN and CDR2 as SYDVKM. CDR3 protein: CASSFSGPLYEQYF. The CDR3 nucleotides read TGTGCCAGCAGTTTCAGCGGCCCCCTCTACGAGCAGTACTTC.

This clonotype was observed many times. The V gene is TRBV29-1, the J gene TRBJ2-1; D is perhaps TRBD1 or TRBD2 (5 bases each). Germline lookup yields CDR1 SQVTM and CDR2 ANQGSEA. V lost 3 bases and J lost 0, with 18 bases in between. CDR3 length: 17 residues. CDR3 residues: CSVEMSRGLSSYNEQFF. In DNA form, the CDR3 reads TGCAGCGTTGAGATGTCTCGGGGCCTCAGCTCCTACAATGAGCAGTTCTTC.

J is TRBJ2-5 and V is TRBV6-5, with no clear D. The CDR3 consists of 11 residues. From germline, CDR1 is MNHEY and CDR2 SVGAGI. The germline V and J ends were trimmed by 7 bases and 5 bases, with 8 bases remaining between them. CDR3 nucleotides: TGTGCCAGCAAATTCGTCGAGACCCAGTACTTC. Protein product: CASKFVETQYF.

The sample holds many counts of this clonotype. V and J are TRBV4-3 and TRBJ2-1; 7 bases match TRBD2. Germline V lookup: CDR1 LGHNA, CDR2 YSLEER. Trimming took 0 bases from V and 4 from J; bases not matched to a gene: 9. CDR3 length equals 17 residues. CDR3 amino acids: CASSQDAGLAVYNEQFF. For the CDR3, the DNA is TGCGCCAGCAGCCAAGACGCCGGGCTAGCGGTATACAATGAGCAGTTCTTC.

This clonotype was observed a handful of times. This chain connects TRBV7-2 to TRBJ2-7; D uncertain. From germline, CDR1 is SGHTA and CDR2 FQGNSA. The CDR3 runs to 14 residues. The V end was cut by 0 bases, the J end by 2 bases, with 8 bases between. The CDR3 loop reads CASSLARRTYEQYF. CDR3 nucleotide sequence: TGTGCCAGCAGCTTAGCAAGGCGGACCTACGAGCAGTACTTC. The full variable domain, rest sourced from reference TRBV7-2 and TRBJ2-7, is GAGVSQSPSNKVTEKGKDVELRCDPISGHTALYWYRQSLGQGLEFLIYFQGNSAPDKSGLPSDRFSAERTGGSVSTLTIQRTQQEDSAVYLCASSLARRTYEQYFGPGTRLTVT.

This clonotype turned up a few times. The V call is TRBV5-6, the J call TRBJ1-1; TRBD1 matches at 9 bases. The J segment lost 5 bases and the V segment lost 4 bases, leaving 3 bases of the junction unmatched. The CDR3 is 13 amino acids. The germline V gene has CDR1 SGHDT and CDR2 YYEEEE. Written as DNA, the CDR3 is TGTGCCAGCAGCGGAGACAGGGGGACTGAAGCTTTCTTT. Protein sequence: CASSGDRGTEAFF.

This clonotype has a count of ten or more. This chain links TRBV7-3 with TRBJ2-7, with 9 nucleotides matching TRBD1. CDR1 SGHTA and CDR2 FQGTGA come from the germline V gene. Trimming at V came to 0 bases and at J to 4 bases, leaving 4 bases not matched to a gene. The CDR3 loop spans 15 amino acids. This CDR3 reads CASSLTGTGRYEQYF. The CDR3 coding sequence is TGTGCCAGCAGCTTAACCGGGACAGGGCGTTACGAGCAGTACTTC.

This clonotype has a single count. The chain couples TRBV11-2 to TRBJ2-7; 9 bases line up with TRBD2. CDR3 length equals 16 residues. V was pared by 3 bases and J by 3 bases, with 9 bases of the junction left unmatched. Germline loops: CDR1 SGHAT, CDR2 FQNNGV. DNA of the CDR3: TGTGCCAGCAGCTTTGGGACTAGCCGTCAAATCTACGAGCAGTACTTC. Translated: CASSFGTSRQIYEQYF.

The gene calls are TRBV5-6 and TRBJ2-6; 8 bases map to TRBD1. The trim removed 2 bases at V and 3 bases at J, leaving 10 bases unmatched. CDR1 and CDR2 from the germline V gene are SGHDT and YYEEEE. The CDR3 is made up of 18 amino acids. The CDR3 DNA sequence: TGTGCCAGCAGCTTTTGGACAGGGCAGACAAATGGGGCCAACGTCCTGACTTTC. As protein: CASSFWTGQTNGANVLTF.

This clonotype was seen only a few times. The rearrangement joins TRBV5-1 to TRBJ2-5; 7 positions agree with TRBD2. The CDR3 is 15 amino acids. Germline V gene data show CDR1 as SGHRS and CDR2 as YFSETQ. Germline trimming cut 5 bases from V and 1 base from J; bases unmatched to any gene: 8. Here the CDR3 reads CASSSEGTIQETQYF. In nucleotides, the CDR3 is TGCGCCAGCAGTTCTGAAGGGACTATCCAAGAGACCCAGTACTTC.

This clonotype was recorded many times. The chain combines TRBV4-2 with TRBJ2-3; 10 nucleotides line up with TRBD2. Germline V gene sequence: CDR1 LGHNA, CDR2 YNFKEQ. This CDR3 region has 16 residues. V shed 0 bases, J shed 7 bases, and the junction held 7 bases outside the gene matches. CDR3 DNA sequence: TGTGCCAGCAGCCAAGAGACCGGGACTAGCGCGAATACGCAGTATTTT. This codes for CASSQETGTSANTQYF.

The chain employs TRBV4-1 and TRBJ2-1; tentative D call: TRBD2 (5 bases). The length of the CDR3 is 16 residues. Germline V gene sequence: CDR1 MGHRA, CDR2 YSYEKL. The V end was cut by 0 bases, the J end by 16 bases, with 25 bases between. The CDR3 coding sequence is TGCGCCAGCAGCCAAGATAACGGCGGATCCGGGAACGCGCCTTTCTTC. Translating it yields CASSQDNGGSGNAPFF.

A few counts support this clonotype. The V call is TRBV5-1, the J call TRBJ1-1; D is undetermined. V lost 0 bases and J lost 4, with 10 bases in between. CDR1 and CDR2 (germline): SGHRS, YFSETQ. The CDR3 loop spans 14 amino acids. CDR3 residues: CASSLEGSTTEAFF. The CDR3 bases are TGCGCCAGCAGCTTGGAGGGCAGTACCACTGAAGCTTTCTTT.

This clonotype was seen at least ten times. The chain is built from TRBV4-2 and TRBJ1-2, with a weak D call TRBD1 (6 bases). Deletions cut 1 base from V and 6 bases from J, with 9 bases between. The CDR3 runs to 13 residues. Germline CDR1 LGHNA, CDR2 YNFKEQ. The CDR3 region has the DNA TGTGCCAGCAGCCAAGCAGGGGAGGATGGCTACACCTTC. Protein sequence: CASSQAGEDGYTF.

This clonotype was counted only a few times. The chain couples TRBV4-3 to TRBJ2-7, with D perhaps TRBD2 (6 bases). Per the germline V gene, CDR1 is LGHNA and CDR2 is YSLEER. V was pared by 2 bases and J by 1 base, with 18 bases between. The CDR3 consists of 17 residues. Here the CDR3 reads CASSQSVAGNPSYEQYF. The CDR3 nucleotides read TGCGCCAGCAGCCAATCCGTTGCGGGGAACCCTTCCTACGAGCAGTACTTC.

This clonotype was seen a handful of times. The V call is TRBV7-9, the J call TRBJ2-7, with 7 bases that match TRBD1. The length of the CDR3 is 15 residues. In germline, CDR1 is SEHNR, CDR2 FQNEAQ (reference sequence). The ends lost 2 bases at V and 1 base at J; junction bases unmatched: 5. CDR3 region: CASSLTQQGSYEQYF. CDR3 in DNA: TGTGCCAGCAGCTTAACTCAACAGGGGTCCTACGAGCAGTACTTC.